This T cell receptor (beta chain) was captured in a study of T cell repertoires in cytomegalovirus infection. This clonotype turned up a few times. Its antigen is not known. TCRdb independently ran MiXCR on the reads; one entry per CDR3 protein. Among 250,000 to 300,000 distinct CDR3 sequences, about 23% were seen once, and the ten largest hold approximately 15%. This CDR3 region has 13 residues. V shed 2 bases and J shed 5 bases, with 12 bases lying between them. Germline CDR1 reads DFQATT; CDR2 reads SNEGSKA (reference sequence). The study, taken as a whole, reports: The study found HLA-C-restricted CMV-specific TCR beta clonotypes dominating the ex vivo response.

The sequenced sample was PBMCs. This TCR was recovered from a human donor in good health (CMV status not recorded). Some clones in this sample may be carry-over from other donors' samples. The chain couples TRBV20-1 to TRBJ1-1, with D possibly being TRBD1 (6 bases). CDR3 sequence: CSARRGVRTEAFF. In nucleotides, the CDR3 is TGCAGTGCTAGAAGGGGGGTAAGGACTGAAGCTTTCTTT.